The text below deals with one T cell receptor beta chain. The antigen is unknown. This sample is part of a study of shared clonotypes between healthy human individuals. Overall study results and limits: In contrast to clonotypes shared by all four donors, non-shared clonotypes had lower generation probabilities. Estimated richness was generally greater in naive than memory subsets.

A split of CD4+ cells into CD45RA+ naive and CD45RA-negative memory subsets was performed. Germline V gene lookup returns CDR1 LNHNV and CDR2 YYDKDF (reference sequence). The CDR3 totals 19 residues. Trimming took 0 bases from V and 7 from J; bases not matched to a gene: 19. Assay runs were performed at deep level. The data were produced by immunoSEQ multiplex PCR, yet TCRdb's version contains in-frame clones alone and is incomplete. The table records approximately 1.4 million clones, roughly 98% of them present only once. The source of this sequence is a man aged 25-45 years in good health. The sample taken for sequencing was naive CD4+ T cells sorted from blood. This sample's subset: CD45RA+ positively selected. The chain employs TRBV15 and TRBJ2-7; 9 nucleotides line up with TRBD2. The DNA of the CDR3 is TGTGCCACCAGCAGAGATTCCTGGGCCCCTATAGCGGGAGCGAGAGAGCAGTACTTC. Translated: CATSRDSWAPIAGAREQYF.